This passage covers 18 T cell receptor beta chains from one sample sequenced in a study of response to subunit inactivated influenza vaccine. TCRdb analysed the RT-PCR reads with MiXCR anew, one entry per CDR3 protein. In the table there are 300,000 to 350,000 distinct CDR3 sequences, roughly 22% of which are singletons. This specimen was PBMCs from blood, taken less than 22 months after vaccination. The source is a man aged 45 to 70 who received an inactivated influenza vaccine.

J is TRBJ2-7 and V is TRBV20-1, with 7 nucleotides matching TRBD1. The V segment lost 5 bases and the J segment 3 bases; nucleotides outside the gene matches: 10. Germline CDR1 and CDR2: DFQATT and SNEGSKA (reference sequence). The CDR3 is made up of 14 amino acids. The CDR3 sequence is CSAPTGFRRYEQYF. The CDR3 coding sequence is TGCAGTGCTCCGACAGGGTTCAGGCGCTACGAGCAGTACTTC.

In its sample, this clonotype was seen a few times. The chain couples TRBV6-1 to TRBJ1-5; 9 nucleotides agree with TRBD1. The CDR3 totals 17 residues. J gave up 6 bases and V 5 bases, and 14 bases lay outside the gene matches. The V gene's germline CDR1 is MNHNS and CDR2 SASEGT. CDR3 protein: CASSPSFTGGITQPQHF. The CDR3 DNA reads TGTGCCAGCAGTCCCTCTTTTACAGGGGGCATCACTCAGCCCCAGCATTTT.

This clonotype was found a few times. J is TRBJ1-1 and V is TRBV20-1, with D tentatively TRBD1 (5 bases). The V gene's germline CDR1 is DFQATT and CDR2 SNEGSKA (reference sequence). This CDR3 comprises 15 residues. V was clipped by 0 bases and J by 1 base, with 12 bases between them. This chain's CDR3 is CSARDFAGRNTEAFF. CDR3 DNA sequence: TGCAGTGCTAGAGACTTCGCAGGGCGGAACACTGAAGCTTTCTTT.

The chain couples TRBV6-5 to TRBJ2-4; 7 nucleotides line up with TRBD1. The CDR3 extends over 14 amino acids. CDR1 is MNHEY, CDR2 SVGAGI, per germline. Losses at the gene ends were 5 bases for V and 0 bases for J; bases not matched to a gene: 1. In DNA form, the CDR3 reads TGTGCCAGCAGTAACAGGGGAGCCAAAAACATTCAGTACTTC. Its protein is CASSNRGAKNIQYF.

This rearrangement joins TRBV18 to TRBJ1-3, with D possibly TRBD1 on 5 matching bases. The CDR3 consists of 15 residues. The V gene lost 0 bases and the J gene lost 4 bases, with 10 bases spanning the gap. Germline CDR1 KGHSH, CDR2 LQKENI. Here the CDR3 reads CASSPPGLLGNTIYF. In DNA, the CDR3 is TGTGCCAGCTCACCACCGGGACTCTTAGGAAACACCATATATTTT.

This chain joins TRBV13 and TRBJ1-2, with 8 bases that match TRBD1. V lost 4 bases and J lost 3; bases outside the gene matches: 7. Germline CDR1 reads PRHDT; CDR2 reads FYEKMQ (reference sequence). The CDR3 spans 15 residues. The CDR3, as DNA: TGTGCCAGCAGCTCGGGACAGGCAGAAGACTATGGCTACACCTTC. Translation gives CASSSGQAEDYGYTF.

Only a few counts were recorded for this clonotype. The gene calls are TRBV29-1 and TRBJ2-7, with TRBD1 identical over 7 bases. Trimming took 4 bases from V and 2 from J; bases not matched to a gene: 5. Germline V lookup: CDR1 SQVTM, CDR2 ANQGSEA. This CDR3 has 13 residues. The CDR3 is CSVVRQGAYEQYF. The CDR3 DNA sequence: TGCAGCGTTGTCCGACAGGGAGCCTACGAGCAGTACTTC.

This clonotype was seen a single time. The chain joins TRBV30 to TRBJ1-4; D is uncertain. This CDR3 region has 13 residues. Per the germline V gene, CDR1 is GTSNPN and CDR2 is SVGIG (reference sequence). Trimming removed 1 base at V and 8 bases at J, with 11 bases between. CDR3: CAWSAGVGEKLFF. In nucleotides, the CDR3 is TGTGCCTGGAGTGCTGGGGTAGGGGAAAAACTGTTTTTT.

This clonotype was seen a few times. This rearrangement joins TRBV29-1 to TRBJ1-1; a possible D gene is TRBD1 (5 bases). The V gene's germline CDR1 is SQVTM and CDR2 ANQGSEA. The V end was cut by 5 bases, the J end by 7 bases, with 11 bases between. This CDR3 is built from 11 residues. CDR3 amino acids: CSVSSGGEAFF. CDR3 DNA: TGCAGCGTTAGTAGCGGGGGTGAAGCTTTCTTT. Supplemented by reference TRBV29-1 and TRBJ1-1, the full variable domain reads SAVISQKPSRDICQRGTSLTIQCQVDSQVTMMFWYRQQPGQSLTLIATANQGSEATYESGFVIDKFPISRPNLTFSTLTVSNMSPEDSSIYLCSVSSGGEAFFGQGTRLTVV.

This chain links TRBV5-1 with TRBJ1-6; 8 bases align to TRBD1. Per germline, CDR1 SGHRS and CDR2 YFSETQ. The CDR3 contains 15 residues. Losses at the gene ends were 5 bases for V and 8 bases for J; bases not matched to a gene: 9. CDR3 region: CASRERTGSDSPLHF. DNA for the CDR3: TGCGCCAGCAGGGAGAGGACAGGGTCGGATTCACCCCTCCACTTT.

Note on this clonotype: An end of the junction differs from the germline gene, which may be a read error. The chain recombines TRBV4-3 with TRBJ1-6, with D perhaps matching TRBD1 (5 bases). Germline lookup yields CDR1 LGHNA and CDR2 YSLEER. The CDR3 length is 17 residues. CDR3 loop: CVSSQVPQTATNSPLHF. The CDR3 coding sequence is TGCGTCAGCAGCCAAGTCCCACAGACAGCTACGAATTCACCCCTCCACTTT.

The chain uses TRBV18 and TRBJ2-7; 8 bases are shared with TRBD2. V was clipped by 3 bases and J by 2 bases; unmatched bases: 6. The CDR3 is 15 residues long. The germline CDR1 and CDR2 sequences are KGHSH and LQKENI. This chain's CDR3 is CASSPRAGAPYEQYF. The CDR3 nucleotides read TGTGCCAGCTCACCTCGAGCGGGAGCTCCCTACGAGCAGTACTTC.

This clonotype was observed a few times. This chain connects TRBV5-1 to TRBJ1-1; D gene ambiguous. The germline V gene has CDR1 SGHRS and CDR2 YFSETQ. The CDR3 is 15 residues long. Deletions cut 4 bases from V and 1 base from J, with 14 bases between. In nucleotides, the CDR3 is TGCGCCAGCAGCACACGGACGGGCCAGAACACTGAAGCTTTCTTT. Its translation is CASSTRTGQNTEAFF. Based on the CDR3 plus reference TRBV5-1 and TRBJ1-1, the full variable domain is KAGVTQTPRYLIKTRGQQVTLSCSPISGHRSVSWYQQTPGQGLQFLFEYFSETQRNKGNFPGRFSGRQFSNSRSEMNVSTLELGDSALYLCASSTRTGQNTEAFFGQGTRLTVV.

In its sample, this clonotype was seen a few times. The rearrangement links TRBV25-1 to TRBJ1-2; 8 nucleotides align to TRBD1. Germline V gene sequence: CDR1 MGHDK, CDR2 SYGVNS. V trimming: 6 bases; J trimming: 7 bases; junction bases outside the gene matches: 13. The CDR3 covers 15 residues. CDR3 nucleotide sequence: TGTGCCAGCAGCCACCTGGACAGGGATAGTGTTGGCTACACCTTC. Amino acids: CASSHLDRDSVGYTF.

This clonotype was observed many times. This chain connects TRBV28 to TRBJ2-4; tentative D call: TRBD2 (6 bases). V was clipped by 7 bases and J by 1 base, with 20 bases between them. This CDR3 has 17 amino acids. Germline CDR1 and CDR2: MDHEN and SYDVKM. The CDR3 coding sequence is TGTGCCAGCATCCCGGGGTGGGGGGTTCGGGCCAAAAACATTCAGTACTTC. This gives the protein CASIPGWGVRAKNIQYF.

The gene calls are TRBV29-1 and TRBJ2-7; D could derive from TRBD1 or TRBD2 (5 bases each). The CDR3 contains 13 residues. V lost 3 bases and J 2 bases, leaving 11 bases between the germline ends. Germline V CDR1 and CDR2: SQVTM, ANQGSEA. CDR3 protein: CSVEGRGTYEQYF. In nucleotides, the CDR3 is TGCAGCGTTGAGGGACGAGGAACCTACGAGCAGTACTTC.

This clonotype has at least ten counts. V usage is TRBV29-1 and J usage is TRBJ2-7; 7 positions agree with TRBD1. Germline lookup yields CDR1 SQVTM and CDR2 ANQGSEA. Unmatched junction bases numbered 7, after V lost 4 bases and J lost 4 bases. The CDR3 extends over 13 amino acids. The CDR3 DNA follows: TGCAGCGTTGGGACAGGCACTTCTTACGAGCAGTACTTC. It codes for CSVGTGTSYEQYF.

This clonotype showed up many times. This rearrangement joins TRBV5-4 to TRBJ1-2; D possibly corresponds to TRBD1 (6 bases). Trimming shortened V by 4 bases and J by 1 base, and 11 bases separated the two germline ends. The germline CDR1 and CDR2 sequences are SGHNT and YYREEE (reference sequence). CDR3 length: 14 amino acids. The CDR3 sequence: CASSPGTINYGYTF. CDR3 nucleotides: TGTGCCAGCAGCCCCGGGACAATTAACTATGGCTACACCTTC. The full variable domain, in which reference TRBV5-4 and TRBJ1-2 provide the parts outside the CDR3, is ETGVTQSPTHLIKTRGQQVTLRCSSQSGHNTVSWYQQALGQGPQFIFQYYREEENGRGNFPPRFSGLQFPNYSSELNVNALELDDSALYLCASSPGTINYGYTFGSGTRLTVV.